The 10 T cell receptor beta chains listed next were all sequenced from one sample in a study of chemoradiotherapy in HPV16-positive cancers. Here immunoSEQ multiplex PCR was the method, and the copy in TCRdb shows in-frame clones only, minus some. This sample has about 68,000 clones, with roughly 90% found just once. This sample comprised blood, obtained from a patient who underwent chemoradiotherapy. The receptors here all came from a human donor with HPV-associated anogenital cancer.

This clone was detected only a few times. The chain combines TRBV5-1 with TRBJ1-1; D perhaps matches TRBD1 (5 bases). This CDR3 comprises 13 residues. The V gene lost 5 bases and the J gene lost 5 bases, with 13 bases spanning the gap. CDR1 SGHRS and CDR2 YFSETQ come from the germline V gene. The CDR3 protein is CASRYPGVTEAFF. The CDR3 DNA follows: TGCGCCAGCAGATACCCGGGGGTTACTGAAGCTTTCTTT.

The J gene is TRBJ2-7, the V gene TRBV28; 7 nucleotides match TRBD1. Germline CDR1 reads MDHEN; CDR2 reads SYDVKM. V lost 7 bases, J lost 5 bases, and 11 bases stayed unmatched. The CDR3 totals 14 residues. The CDR3 DNA reads TGTGCCAGCATTAGCTCAGGGGGAGTCCACGAGCAGTACTTC. Protein product: CASISSGGVHEQYF.

This rearrangement joins TRBV7-9 to TRBJ1-5; D is unresolved. Germline V lookup: CDR1 SEHNR, CDR2 FQNEAQ (reference sequence). Trimming stripped 5 bases from V and 5 bases from J, with 13 bases between. This CDR3 spans 14 amino acids. The CDR3 loop reads CASSPTGGDQPQHF. The CDR3 nucleotides read TGTGCCAGCAGCCCCACGGGAGGTGATCAGCCCCAGCATTTT.

The rearrangement joins TRBV28 to TRBJ1-2; D uncertain. Trimming shortened V by 5 bases and J by 4 bases, and 8 bases separated the two germline ends. The germline gives CDR1 MDHEN, CDR2 SYDVKM. This CDR3 comprises 12 residues. The CDR3: CASSTDAYGYTF. In nucleotides, the CDR3 is TGTGCCAGCAGTACCGACGCCTATGGCTACACCTTC.

The rearrangement links TRBV18 to TRBJ1-1; unclear D gene. Trimming stripped 3 bases from V and 1 base from J, with 9 bases between. Germline loops: CDR1 KGHSH, CDR2 LQKENI. The CDR3 sequence is 14 residues long. CDR3 protein: CASSPQEKNTEAFF. The CDR3 region has the DNA TGTGCCAGCTCACCGCAGGAAAAGAACACTGAAGCTTTCTTT.

The chain carries TRBV28 and TRBJ2-7, with 7 bases matching TRBD2. CDR3 length: 17 amino acids. CDR1 is MDHEN, CDR2 SYDVKM, per germline. J lost 7 bases, V lost 2 bases, and 17 bases had no gene match. This chain's CDR3 is CASSLRGDYPFYVEQYF. In DNA form, the CDR3 reads TGTGCCAGCAGTTTAAGAGGGGACTATCCATTCTACGTGGAGCAGTACTTC.

The chain joins TRBV15 to TRBJ2-7; D gene ambiguous. This CDR3 contains 14 residues. V was shortened by 0 bases and J by 2 bases, with 8 bases between the two germline ends. CDR1 and CDR2 from the germline V gene are LNHNV and YYDKDF (reference sequence). The CDR3 is CATSRDRSTYEQYF. In nucleotides, the CDR3 is TGTGCCACCAGCAGAGATCGTTCGACCTACGAGCAGTACTTC.

V is TRBV19 and J is TRBJ2-3; 9 bases agree with TRBD2. Germline lookup yields CDR1 LNHDA and CDR2 SQIVND (reference sequence). This CDR3 has 17 amino acids. J lost 8 bases, V lost 3 bases, and 15 bases had no gene match. CDR3 bases: TGTGCCAGTAGTATTACCGGACTAGCGCCGGCGGGATCTACGCAGTATTTT. This sequence encodes CASSITGLAPAGSTQYF.

The chain combines TRBV7-9 with TRBJ1-1; D remains unclear. From germline, CDR1 is SEHNR and CDR2 FQNEAQ (reference sequence). The CDR3 spans 14 residues. V was trimmed by 1 base and J by 2 bases, leaving 8 bases between them. CDR3 DNA sequence: TGTGCCAGCAGCTTAGTAGCCAGAAACACTGAAGCTTTCTTT. As protein: CASSLVARNTEAFF.

This chain connects TRBV10-3 to TRBJ1-1; D not resolved. The CDR3 loop spans 14 amino acids. Germline lookup yields CDR1 ENHRY and CDR2 SYGVKD. The V and J ends lost 2 bases and 2 bases respectively, with 9 bases between them. Written as DNA, the CDR3 is TGTGCCATCAGTGAGGGGATGGGTAACACTGAAGCTTTCTTT. It translates to CAISEGMGNTEAFF.